The T cell receptor beta chain under discussion was sequenced for a study of CD8+ T cells in alopecia areata. On the study more broadly: Those receiving the skin were 7-10-week-old female C3H/HeJ mice, whose grafts came from 6-12-month-old C3H/HeJ donors with spontaneous alopecia. Notes on the study in general: Scalp sample data also include resident alphabeta T cells from normal skin. Higher clonality than in normal scalp was seen in lesional scalp, especially alopecia totalis/universalis.

A few counts support this clone. Its matching antigen is unknown. Genes and germline come from the mouse. The read finishes 4 residues shy of the CDR3 end, and the germline J gene is used to complete it. The CDR3 covers 15 residues. V was clipped by 0 bases and J by 1 base, with 9 bases between them. The germline gives CDR1 LGHNA, CDR2 YNLKQL (reference sequence). After isolation, RNA underwent reverse transcription to generate cDNA as the sequencing template. The protocol was immunoSEQ multiplex PCR, while the TCRdb copy is restricted to in-frame clones and leaves out a portion. This sample comprises 200,000 to 300,000 clones, none seen once only. Cutaneous lymph node cells were pooled, and they were sorted using CD4, CD8alpha, NKG2D, NKG2ACE and other markers.

This rearrangement joins TRBV5 to TRBJ1-1, with no clear D. The source material was CD4+ T cells sorted from a lymph node. The clonotype was recovered from a C3H/HeJ mouse with alopecia areata. MHC haplotype of the mouse line: H2-k. The CDR3 is CASSQDPRQNTEVFF. CDR3 bases read: TGTGCCAGCAGCCAAGATCCCAGGCAAAACACA.